The clone carrying this T cell receptor (beta chain) was recorded many times. TCRdb keeps only in-frame clones here, not all; method: immunoSEQ multiplex PCR. There are fewer than 110,000 clones in the sample; roughly 90% occur only once, and around 6.7% lies in the top ten. The data originate from a study of T cell responses to AZD1222 COVID-19 vaccine. This CDR3 has 13 residues. The germline CDR1 and CDR2 sequences are MDHEN and SYDVKM. Trimming took off 3 bases at V and 4 bases at J, with 9 bases between the two ends. The rearrangement links TRBV28 to TRBJ2-5; no definite D call. The sequence derives from an adult in good health. The sequencing used peripheral blood, collected on day 0 of AZD1222 vaccination. CDR3 DNA: TGTGCCAGCAGTTTGGGCGGCCTAGAGACCCAGTACTTC. As protein: CASSLGGLETQYF.